The entry that follows covers one TCR beta chain sequence. No antigen is known for it. The data are from a study of cytomegalovirus exposure and HLA in healthy donors. Nominal health characterized the donors when sampled, though unrecorded immune exposures were likely. PCR involved 60 Vbeta and 13 Jbeta primers. TCRdb's copy holds only in-frame clones and misses some; the assay was immunoSEQ multiplex PCR. The repertoire holds some 220,000 clones, with 77% as singletons. Study results and limitations: Later genetic work tied a missense DCLRE1C variant to beta-chain V and J trimming. Among TCR beta chains, those listed as cytomegalovirus-associated numbered under 200. The authors assumed roughly uniform sequencing depth across donors for presence/absence analyses.

This sequence originates from a woman in her sixties or seventies in good health and CMV-seropositive. Sequencing input: PBMCs.

The CDR3 DNA follows: TGTGCCAGCAAGACTAGATTGGGGCCTGGCGAGCAGTACTTC. Translating it yields CASKTRLGPGEQYF. The chain uses TRBV2 and TRBJ2-5; possible D gene TRBD2, 6 bases. The J call is in doubt because the DNA end fits TRBJ2-7 better. Germline V CDR1 and CDR2: SNHLY, FYNNEI. This CDR3 spans 14 amino acids.